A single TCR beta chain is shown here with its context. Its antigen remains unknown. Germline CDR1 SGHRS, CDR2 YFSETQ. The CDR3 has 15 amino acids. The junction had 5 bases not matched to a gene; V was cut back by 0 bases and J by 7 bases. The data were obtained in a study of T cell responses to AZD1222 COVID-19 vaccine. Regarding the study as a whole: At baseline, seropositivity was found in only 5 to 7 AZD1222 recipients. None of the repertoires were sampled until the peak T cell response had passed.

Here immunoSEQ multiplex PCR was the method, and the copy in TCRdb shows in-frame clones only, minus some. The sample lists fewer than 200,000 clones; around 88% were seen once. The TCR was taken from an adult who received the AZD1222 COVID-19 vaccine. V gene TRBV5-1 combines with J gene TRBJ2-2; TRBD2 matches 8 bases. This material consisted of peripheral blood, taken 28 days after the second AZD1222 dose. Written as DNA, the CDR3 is TGCGCCAGCAGCTTGGTAGCGGGGTCGGTCGGGGAGCTGTTTTTT. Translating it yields CASSLVAGSVGELFF.